Sequencing of this T cell receptor (beta chain) was carried out in a study of T cell responses to AZD1222 COVID-19 vaccine. Study outcomes and limitations: Rises in breadth and depth of Spike-specific TCRs came after two AZD1222 doses. The donor cohort was predominantly white British with a female majority, and clonal diversity may have been underestimated. Among spike-specific TCRs, nearly half reportedly target unmutated variant regions.

TCRdb's table, derived via immunoSEQ multiplex PCR, lists solely in-frame clones and lacks some. Among 150,000 or so clones listed, roughly nine tenths were seen once. Looked up from germline, CDR1 is MNHEY and CDR2 is SVGEGT. The V and J ends lost 5 bases and 3 bases, in that order; junction bases with no gene match: 7. This CDR3 has 14 residues. A remark on this clone: Its matching antigen is unknown.

Sequenced material: peripheral blood, taken on day 0 of AZD1222 vaccination. The sequence came from an adult in good health. The chain joins TRBV6-2 or TRBV6-3 to TRBJ2-7, with 7 bases matching TRBD1. As DNA, the CDR3 is TGTGCCAGCAGTATTCCCGGGACAGTCTACGAGCAGTACTTC. Amino acids: CASSIPGTVYEQYF.